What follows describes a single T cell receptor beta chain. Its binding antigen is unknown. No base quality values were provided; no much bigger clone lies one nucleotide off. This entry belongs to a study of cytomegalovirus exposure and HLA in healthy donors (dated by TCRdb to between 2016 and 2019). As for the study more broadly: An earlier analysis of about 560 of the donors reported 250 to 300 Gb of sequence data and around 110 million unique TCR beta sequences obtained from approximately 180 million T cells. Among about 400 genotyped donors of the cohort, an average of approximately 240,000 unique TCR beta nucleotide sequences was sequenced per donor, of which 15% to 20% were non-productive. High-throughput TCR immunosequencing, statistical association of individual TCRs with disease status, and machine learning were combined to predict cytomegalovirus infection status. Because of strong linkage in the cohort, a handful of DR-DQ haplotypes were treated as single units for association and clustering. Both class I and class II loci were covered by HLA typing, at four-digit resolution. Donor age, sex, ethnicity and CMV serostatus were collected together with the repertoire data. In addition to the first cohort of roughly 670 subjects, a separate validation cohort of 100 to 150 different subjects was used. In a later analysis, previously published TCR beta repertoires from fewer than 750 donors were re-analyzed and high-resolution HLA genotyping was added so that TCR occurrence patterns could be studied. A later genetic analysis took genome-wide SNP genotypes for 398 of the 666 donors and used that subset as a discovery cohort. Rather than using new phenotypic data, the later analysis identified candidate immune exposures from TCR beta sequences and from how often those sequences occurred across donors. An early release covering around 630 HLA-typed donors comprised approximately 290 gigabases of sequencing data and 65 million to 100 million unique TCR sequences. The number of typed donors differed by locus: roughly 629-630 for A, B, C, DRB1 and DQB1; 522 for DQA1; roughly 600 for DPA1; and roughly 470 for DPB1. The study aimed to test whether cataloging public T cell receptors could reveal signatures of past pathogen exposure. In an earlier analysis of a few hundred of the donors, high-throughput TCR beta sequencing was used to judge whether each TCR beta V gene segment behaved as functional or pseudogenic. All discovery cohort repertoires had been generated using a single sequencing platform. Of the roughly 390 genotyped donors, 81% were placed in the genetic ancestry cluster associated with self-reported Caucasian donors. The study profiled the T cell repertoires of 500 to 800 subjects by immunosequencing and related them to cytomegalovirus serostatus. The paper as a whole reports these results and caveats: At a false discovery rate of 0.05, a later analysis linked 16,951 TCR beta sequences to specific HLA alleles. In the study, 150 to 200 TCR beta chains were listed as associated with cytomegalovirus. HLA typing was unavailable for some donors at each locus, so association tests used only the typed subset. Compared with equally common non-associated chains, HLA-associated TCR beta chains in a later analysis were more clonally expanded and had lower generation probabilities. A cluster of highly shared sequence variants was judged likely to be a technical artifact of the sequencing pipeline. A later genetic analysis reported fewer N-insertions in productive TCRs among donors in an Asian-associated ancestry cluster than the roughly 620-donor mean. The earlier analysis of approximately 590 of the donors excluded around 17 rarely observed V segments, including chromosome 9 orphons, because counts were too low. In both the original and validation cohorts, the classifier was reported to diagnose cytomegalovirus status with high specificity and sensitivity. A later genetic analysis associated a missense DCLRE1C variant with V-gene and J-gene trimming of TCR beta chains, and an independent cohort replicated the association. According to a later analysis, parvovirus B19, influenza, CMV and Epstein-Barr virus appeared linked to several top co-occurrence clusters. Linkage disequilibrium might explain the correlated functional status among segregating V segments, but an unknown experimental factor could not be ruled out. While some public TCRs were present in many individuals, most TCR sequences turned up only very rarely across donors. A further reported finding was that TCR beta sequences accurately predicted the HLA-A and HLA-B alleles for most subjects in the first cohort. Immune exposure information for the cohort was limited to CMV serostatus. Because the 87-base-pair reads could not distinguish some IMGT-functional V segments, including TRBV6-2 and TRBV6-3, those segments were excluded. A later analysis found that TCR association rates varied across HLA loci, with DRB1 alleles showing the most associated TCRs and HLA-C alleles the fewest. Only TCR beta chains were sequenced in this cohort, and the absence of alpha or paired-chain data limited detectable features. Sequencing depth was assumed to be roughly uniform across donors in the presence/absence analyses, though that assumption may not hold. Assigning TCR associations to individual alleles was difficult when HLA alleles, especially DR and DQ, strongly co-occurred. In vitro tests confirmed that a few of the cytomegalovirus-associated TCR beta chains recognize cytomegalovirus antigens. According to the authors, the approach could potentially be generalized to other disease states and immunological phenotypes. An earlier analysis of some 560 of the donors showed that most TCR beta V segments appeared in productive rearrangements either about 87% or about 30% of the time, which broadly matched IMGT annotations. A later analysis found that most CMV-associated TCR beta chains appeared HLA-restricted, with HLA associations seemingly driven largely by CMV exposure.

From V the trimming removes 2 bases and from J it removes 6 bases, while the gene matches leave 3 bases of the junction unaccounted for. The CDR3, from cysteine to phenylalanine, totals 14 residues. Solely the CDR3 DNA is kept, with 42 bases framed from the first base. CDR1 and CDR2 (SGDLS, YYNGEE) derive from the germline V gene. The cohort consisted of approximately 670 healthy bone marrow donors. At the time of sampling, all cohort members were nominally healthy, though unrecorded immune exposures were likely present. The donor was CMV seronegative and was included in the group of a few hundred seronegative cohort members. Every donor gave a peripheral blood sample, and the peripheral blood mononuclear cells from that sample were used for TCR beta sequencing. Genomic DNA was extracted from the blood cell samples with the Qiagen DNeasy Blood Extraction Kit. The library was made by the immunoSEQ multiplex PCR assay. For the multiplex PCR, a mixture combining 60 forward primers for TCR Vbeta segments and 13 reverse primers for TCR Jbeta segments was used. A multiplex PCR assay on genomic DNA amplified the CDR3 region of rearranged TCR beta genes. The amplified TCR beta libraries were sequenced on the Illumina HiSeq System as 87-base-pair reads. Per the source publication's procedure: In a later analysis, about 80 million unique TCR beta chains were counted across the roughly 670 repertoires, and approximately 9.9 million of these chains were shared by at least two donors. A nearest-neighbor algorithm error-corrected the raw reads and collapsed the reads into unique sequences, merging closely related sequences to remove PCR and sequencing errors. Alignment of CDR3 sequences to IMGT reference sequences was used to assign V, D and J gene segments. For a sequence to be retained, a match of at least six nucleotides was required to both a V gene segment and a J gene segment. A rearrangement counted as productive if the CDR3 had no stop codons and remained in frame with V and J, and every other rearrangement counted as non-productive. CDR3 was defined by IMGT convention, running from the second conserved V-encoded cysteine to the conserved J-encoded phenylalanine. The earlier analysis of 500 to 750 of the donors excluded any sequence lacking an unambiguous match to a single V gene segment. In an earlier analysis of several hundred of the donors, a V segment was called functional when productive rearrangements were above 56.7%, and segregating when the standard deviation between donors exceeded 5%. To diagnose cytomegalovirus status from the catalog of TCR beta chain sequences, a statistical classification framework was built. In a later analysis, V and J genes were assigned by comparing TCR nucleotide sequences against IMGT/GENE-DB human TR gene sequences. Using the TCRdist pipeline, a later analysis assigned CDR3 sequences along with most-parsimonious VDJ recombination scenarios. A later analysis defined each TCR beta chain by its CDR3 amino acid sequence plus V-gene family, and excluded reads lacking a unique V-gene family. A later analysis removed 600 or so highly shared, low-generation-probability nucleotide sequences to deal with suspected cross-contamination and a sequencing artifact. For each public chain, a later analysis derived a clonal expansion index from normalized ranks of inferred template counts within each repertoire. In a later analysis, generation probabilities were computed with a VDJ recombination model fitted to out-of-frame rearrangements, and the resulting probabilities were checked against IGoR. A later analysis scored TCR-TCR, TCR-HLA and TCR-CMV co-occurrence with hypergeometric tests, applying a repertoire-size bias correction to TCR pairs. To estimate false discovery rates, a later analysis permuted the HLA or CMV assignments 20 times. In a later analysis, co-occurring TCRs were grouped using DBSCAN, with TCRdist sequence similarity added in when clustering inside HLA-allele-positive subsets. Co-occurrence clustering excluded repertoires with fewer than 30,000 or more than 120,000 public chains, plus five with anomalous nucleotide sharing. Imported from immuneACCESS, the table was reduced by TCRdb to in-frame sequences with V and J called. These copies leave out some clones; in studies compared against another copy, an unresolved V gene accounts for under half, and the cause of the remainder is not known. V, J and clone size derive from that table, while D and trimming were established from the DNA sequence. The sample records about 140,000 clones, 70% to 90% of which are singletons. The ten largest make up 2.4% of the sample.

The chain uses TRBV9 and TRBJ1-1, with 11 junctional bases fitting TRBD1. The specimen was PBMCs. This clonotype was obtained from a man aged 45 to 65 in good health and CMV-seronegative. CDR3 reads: CASSVGQGVPEAFF. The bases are TGTGCCAGCAGCGTGGGACAGGGGGTCCCTGAAGCTTTCTTT.